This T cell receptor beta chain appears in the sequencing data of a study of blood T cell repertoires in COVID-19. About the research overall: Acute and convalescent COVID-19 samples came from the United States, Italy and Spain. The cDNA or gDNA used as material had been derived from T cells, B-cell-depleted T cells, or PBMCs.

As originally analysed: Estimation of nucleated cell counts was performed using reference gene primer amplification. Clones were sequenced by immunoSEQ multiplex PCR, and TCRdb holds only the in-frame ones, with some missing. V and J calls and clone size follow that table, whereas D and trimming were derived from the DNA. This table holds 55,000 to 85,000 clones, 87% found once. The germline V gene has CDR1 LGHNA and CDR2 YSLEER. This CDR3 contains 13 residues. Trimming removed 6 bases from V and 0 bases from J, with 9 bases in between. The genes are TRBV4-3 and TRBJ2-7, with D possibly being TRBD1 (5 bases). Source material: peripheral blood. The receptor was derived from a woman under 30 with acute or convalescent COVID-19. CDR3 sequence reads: CASSPTVSYEQYF. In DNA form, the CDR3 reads TGCGCCAGCAGTCCGACAGTCTCCTACGAGCAGTACTTC.